Listed here are 22 T cell receptor beta chains from one sample, sequenced in a study of T-cell reconstitution after alpha-beta-depleted transplantation in children. Unique molecular identifiers were incorporated during preparation of the TCRbeta library. One entry per CDR3 protein results from TCRdb running MiXCR on the PCR reads. The profile shows 300,000 to 400,000 distinct CDR3 sequences, 23% of them singletons. This specimen was PBMCs, mostly from graft donor cells, taken 180 days after TCRalphabeta/CD19-depleted stem cell transplant. Receptors were obtained from a male patient younger than 18 who had a stem cell transplant for acute lymphoblastic leukemia, so the T cells may come from the graft donor.

The chain is built from TRBV21-1 and TRBJ1-5; TRBD1 is the table's D call and was not checked against the DNA. TRBV21-1 is designated a pseudogene. The CDR3 spans 17 residues. CDR3 DNA: TGTGCCAGCAGCAAAACCCCGGGGCAGGGGGGCAATCAGCCCCAGCATTTT. This translates into CASSKTPGQGGNQPQHF.

This clonotype turned up a few times. CDR3 sequence (DNA): TGTGCCAGCAGCGCATCCGGGACAGGGAGATACGAGCAGTACTTC. It is translated as CASSASGTGRYEQYF. The rearrangement joins TRBV9 to TRBJ2-7; TRBD1 matches 9 bases. Germline V gives CDR1 SGDLS, CDR2 YYNGEE. V trimming: 3 bases; J trimming: 4 bases; junction bases outside the gene matches: 8. The CDR3 totals 15 residues.

This clonotype was observed a few times. The chain joins TRBV7-2 to TRBJ2-1; weak D call: TRBD2 (6 bases). The CDR3 runs to 14 residues. V was shortened by 2 bases and J by 9 bases, with 14 bases between the two germline ends. Germline CDR1 and CDR2: SGHTA and FQGNSA. The CDR3 region is CASSLYQEGGEQFF. Here the CDR3 DNA reads TGTGCCAGCAGCTTATACCAGGAGGGTGGTGAGCAGTTCTTC.

V gene TRBV2 combines with J gene TRBJ2-1; D is possibly TRBD1 (6 bases). The CDR3 totals 15 residues. V was shortened by 6 bases and J by 8 bases, with 20 bases between the two germline ends. Looked up from germline, CDR1 is SNHLY and CDR2 is FYNNEI. CDR3 DNA sequence: TGTGCCAGCAGGTGGGGGCAACTAGTTCGCGATGAGCAGTTCTTC. It codes for CASRWGQLVRDEQFF.

This clonotype showed up just a few times. The V and J genes are TRBV7-9 and TRBJ2-7, with D possibly called TRBD1 or TRBD2 (5 bases each). Deletions cut 10 bases from V and 4 bases from J, with 29 bases between. CDR1 is SEHNR and CDR2 is FQNEAQ in the germline V gene (reference sequence). The CDR3 loop spans 17 amino acids. The CDR3 DNA reads as TGTGCCATAAAACCCACCGGGCCTGGGGACGGACTGTACGAGCAGTACTTC. Encoded protein: CAIKPTGPGDGLYEQYF.

Ten or more counts support this clonotype. The chain joins TRBV12-3 or TRBV12-4 to TRBJ2-7, with 9 bases aligning to TRBD1. This CDR3 contains 17 residues. Unmatched junction bases numbered 15, after V lost 6 bases and J lost 3 bases. CDR3 nucleotides: TGTGCCAGCAGACGCTTTATCGGGACAGGGAGATACTACGAGCAGTACTTC. Protein: CASRRFIGTGRYYEQYF.

This clonotype has more than one count but fewer than ten. This chain uses TRBV5-4 with TRBJ2-3; 8 nucleotides line up with TRBD1. Germline CDR1 is SGHNT and CDR2 is YYREEE (reference sequence). With V trimmed by 4 bases and J by 2 bases, 3 bases remained unmatched. The CDR3 is 14 residues long. The CDR3 nucleotides read TGTGCCAGCAGCCGGGACAGGCACACAGATACGCAGTATTTT. It is translated as CASSRDRHTDTQYF.

The J gene is TRBJ1-2, the V gene TRBV7-9; 9 bases map to TRBD1. The CDR3 spans 15 residues. After removal of 4 bases from V and 5 bases from J, the junction contained 8 bases not matched to a gene. CDR1 is SEHNR, CDR2 FQNEAQ, per germline (reference sequence). The CDR3 DNA reads TGTGCCAGCAGCTGGGGACAGGGCGGTCGGTATGGCTACACCTTC. Translating gives CASSWGQGGRYGYTF.

The chain uses TRBV12-3 or TRBV12-4 and TRBJ2-7, with a possible D match to TRBD1 (5 bases). This CDR3 spans 14 amino acids. Between the trimmed V and J ends, which lost 7 bases and 0 bases, there was a span of 13 bases. This CDR3 reads CASTPGYSSYEQYF. CDR3 bases: TGTGCCAGCACCCCAGGGTATAGCTCCTACGAGCAGTACTTC.

The chain couples TRBV5-1 to TRBJ2-7; TRBD1 matches at 8 bases. With 5 bases clipped from V and 2 bases from J, the junction kept 3 bases outside the gene matches. Germline CDR1 reads SGHRS; CDR2 reads YFSETQ. CDR3 length equals 13 residues. The CDR3 nucleotides read TGCGCCAGCAGACTGGACAGGGCCTACGAGCAGTACTTC. It encodes CASRLDRAYEQYF.

J is TRBJ2-5 and V is TRBV12-3 or TRBV12-4; D is uncertain. The germline V and J ends were trimmed by 3 bases and 2 bases, with 13 bases remaining between them. The CDR3 runs to 15 residues. CDR3 bases: TGTGCCAGCAGTTTCCGGGCCTGGCCACAAGAGACCCAGTACTTC. Its protein product is CASSFRAWPQETQYF.

As to this clonotype: The junction does not match germline at one end; this may be a read error. This chain links TRBV12-3 or TRBV12-4 with TRBJ1-2; D is undetermined. The CDR3 totals 13 residues. This CDR3 reads CASSFDPDSKRLF. The CDR3, as DNA: TGTGCCAGCAGTTTCGACCCGGACTCGAAAAGACTATTC.

The chain joins TRBV5-1 to TRBJ2-1; D is perhaps TRBD1 (6 bases). The CDR3 length is 15 residues. The germline V gene has CDR1 SGHRS and CDR2 YFSETQ. Between the trimmed V and J ends, which lost 0 bases and 2 bases, there was a span of 9 bases. The CDR3, as DNA: TGCGCCAGCAGCTTGGACAGGGCAACCTACAATGAGCAGTTCTTC. Amino acid sequence: CASSLDRATYNEQFF.

The V and J genes are TRBV5-1 and TRBJ1-1; 9 bases are a match to TRBD1. V lost 4 bases and J lost 5; bases outside the gene matches: 6. Germline-derived CDR1 and CDR2 are SGHRS and YFSETQ. The CDR3 covers 14 residues. CDR3 nucleotides: TGCGCCAGCAGCGGGGGGACAGGGTGGACTGAAGCTTTCTTT. Its translation is CASSGGTGWTEAFF.

The rearrangement uses TRBV5-1 and TRBJ2-7; 12 nucleotides line up with TRBD2. V was pared by 0 bases and J by 0 bases, with 7 bases of the junction left unmatched. The CDR3 is made up of 18 amino acids. Germline CDR1 is SGHRS and CDR2 is YFSETQ. This CDR3 reads CASSLGLAGVLLSYEQYF. Here the CDR3 DNA reads TGCGCCAGCAGCTTGGGACTAGCGGGAGTCCTCCTCTCCTACGAGCAGTACTTC.

This clonotype was seen more than once but under ten times. The chain combines TRBV7-3 with TRBJ2-5, with 9 bases fitting TRBD1. The V gene's germline CDR1 is SGHTA and CDR2 FQGTGA. After removal of 4 bases from V and 3 bases from J, the junction contained 3 bases not matched to a gene. This CDR3 region has 14 residues. The CDR3 is CASSWTGVEETQYF. The DNA for the CDR3 is TGTGCCAGCAGCTGGACAGGGGTTGAAGAGACCCAGTACTTC.

This clonotype was seen a few times. The CDR3 DNA sequence: TGTGCCAGCAGCTTAGGCGTGAGGGGGCGACAAGGCTACACCTTC. This translates into CASSLGVRGRQGYTF. V gene TRBV7-2 combines with J gene TRBJ1-2; 7 positions agree with TRBD1. The trim removed 1 base at V and 8 bases at J, leaving 10 bases unmatched. The germline V gene has CDR1 SGHTA and CDR2 FQGNSA. There are 15 residues in the CDR3.

This chain links TRBV7-6 with TRBJ2-3; D might be TRBD1 (5 bases). Germline V lookup: CDR1 SGHVS, CDR2 FNYEAQ. The CDR3 spans 16 residues. Trimming removed 2 bases from V and 0 bases from J, with 12 bases in between. The CDR3 reads CASSLWGEQSTDTQYF. In nucleotides, the CDR3 is TGTGCCAGCAGCTTATGGGGCGAGCAAAGCACAGATACGCAGTATTTT.

This clonotype was observed a few times. This rearrangement joins TRBV9 to TRBJ2-7; TRBD2 is a possible D gene (5 bases). Germline CDR1 and CDR2: SGDLS and YYNGEE. The CDR3 extends over 14 amino acids. The V gene lost 3 bases and the J gene lost 0 bases, with 10 bases spanning the gap. In nucleotides, the CDR3 is TGTGCCAGCAGCGCCGGTGGGAGCTCCTACGAGCAGTACTTC. It translates to CASSAGGSSYEQYF.

This clonotype appeared a few times. The V and J genes are TRBV9 and TRBJ2-1, with TRBD1 matching 11 bases. V gave up 0 bases and J gave up 9 bases; unmatched junction bases: 5. This CDR3 has 15 residues. The germline gives CDR1 SGDLS, CDR2 YYNGEE. The CDR3 here is CASSVGTGGWSEQFF. The CDR3 bases are TGTGCCAGCAGCGTAGGGACAGGGGGCTGGAGTGAGCAGTTCTTC.

This clonotype occurred many times. The J gene is TRBJ2-3, the V gene TRBV5-1; 12 nucleotides match TRBD1. V dropped 4 bases and J dropped 3; count of bases not matched to a gene: 6. Per germline, CDR1 SGHRS and CDR2 YFSETQ. The CDR3 spans 16 residues. The CDR3 here is CASSGDRGRRTDTQYF. In DNA, the CDR3 is TGCGCCAGCAGCGGGGACAGGGGGCGGAGAACAGATACGCAGTATTTT.

This clonotype was observed a handful of times. This rearrangement joins TRBV7-9 to TRBJ2-5, with D tentatively TRBD2 (6 bases). This CDR3 spans 14 amino acids. Germline V lookup: CDR1 SEHNR, CDR2 FQNEAQ (reference sequence). The germline V and J ends were trimmed by 5 bases and 1 base, with 11 bases remaining between them. The CDR3 here is CASSHRRGQETQYF. The CDR3 nucleotides are TGTGCCAGCAGCCACAGGCGGGGCCAAGAGACCCAGTACTTC.